The 17 T cell receptor beta chains in this list originate from one sample, sequenced in a study of spatial heterogeneity in lung cancer. TCRdb reprocessed the 5' RACE reads via MiXCR and lists one record per CDR3 protein. Among 15,000 or so distinct CDR3 sequences listed, about 5% were seen once. These TCRs are of unknown antigen specificity. Study results and limitations: Mutation counts in tumors were tracked by counts of expanded intratumoral alpha and beta TCRs.

Time point given: sample taken at primary tumor resection. Sequencing was performed on lung tumor tissue, taken at surgery. The receptors derive from a male donor with early-stage non-small cell lung cancer.

This clonotype showed up many times. The genes are TRBV4-3 and TRBJ2-1; D uncertain. V was pared by 0 bases and J by 4 bases, with 10 bases between. Germline V CDR1 and CDR2: LGHNA, YSLEER. The CDR3 spans 15 residues. In DNA form, the CDR3 reads TGCGCCAGCAGCCAAGATCCATACTCATACAATGAGCAGTTCTTC. Residues: CASSQDPYSYNEQFF.

Many counts were recorded for this clonotype. This rearrangement joins TRBV6-6 to TRBJ2-5, with D perhaps assigned TRBD1 or TRBD2 (5 bases each). Trimming cost V 5 bases and J 7 bases, with 14 bases left between them. The CDR3 is 13 residues long. From germline, CDR1 is MNHNY and CDR2 SVGAGI (reference sequence). CDR3 coding DNA: TGTGCCAGCAGTCGGGACCGCTTAAGGACCCAGTACTTC. As protein: CASSRDRLRTQYF.

This clonotype ranks as medium-sized. Here the CDR3 reads CASSPPARTGYTF. The CDR3 nucleotides read TGTGCCAGCTCACCACCCGCTAGGACCGGCTACACCTTC. The chain recombines TRBV18 with TRBJ1-2; D not resolved. This CDR3 comprises 13 residues. Trimming took off 0 bases at V and 8 bases at J, with 10 bases between the two ends. The V gene's germline CDR1 is KGHSH and CDR2 LQKENI.

The chain recombines TRBV12-3 or TRBV12-4 with TRBJ2-2; a weak D match, TRBD1 (6 bases). The CDR3 extends over 15 amino acids. The V gene lost 0 bases and the J gene lost 7 bases, with 12 bases spanning the gap. The CDR3 bases are TGTGCCAGCAGTTTAGCCAAACAGGGCATCGGGGAGCTGTTTTTT. This translates into CASSLAKQGIGELFF.

This clonotype was observed a handful of times. The chain recombines TRBV4-3 with TRBJ1-4; D remains ambiguous. V shed 0 bases and J shed 8 bases, with 7 bases lying between them. Germline CDR1 is LGHNA and CDR2 is YSLEER. The CDR3 has 13 residues. In DNA, the CDR3 is TGCGCCAGCAGCCAAGATATAGGAGAAAAACTGTTTTTT. Translated, it gives CASSQDIGEKLFF.

This clonotype appeared many times. The chain uses TRBV20-1 and TRBJ1-6; 9 positions agree with TRBD1. This CDR3 has 14 residues. After removal of 6 bases from V and 4 bases from J, the junction contained 4 bases not matched to a gene. Germline values: CDR1 DFQATT, CDR2 SNEGSKA (reference sequence). Written as DNA, the CDR3 is TGCAGTGCCCGGACAGGGGTATATAATTCACCCCTCCACTTT. This codes for CSARTGVYNSPLHF.

In the case of this clonotype: The conserved closing phenylalanine or tryptophan is absent in this CDR3, likely reflecting a read error. This chain connects TRBV6-5 to TRBJ1-5; D is uncertain. V dropped 4 bases and J dropped 0 bases, with 7 bases sitting between them. Germline V CDR1 and CDR2: MNHEY, SVGAGI. This CDR3 is built from 14 residues. The CDR3: CASSLWGSNQPQHL. The DNA of the CDR3 is TGTGCCAGCAGTTTGTGGGGTAGCAATCAGCCCCAGCATCTT.

This clonotype occurred many times. This chain links TRBV4-3 with TRBJ2-3, with D tentatively TRBD1 or TRBD2 (7 bases each). The germline V and J ends were trimmed by 0 bases and 1 base, with 17 bases remaining between them. The CDR3 covers 18 residues. Per germline, CDR1 LGHNA and CDR2 YSLEER. CDR3 residues: CASSQDRGREFGTDTQYF. In DNA, the CDR3 is TGCGCCAGCAGCCAAGATAGGGGGCGGGAGTTTGGCACAGATACGCAGTATTTT.

This clonotype showed up many times. The chain carries TRBV10-3 and TRBJ2-5; 12 bases are shared with TRBD2. With 6 bases clipped from V and 2 bases from J, the junction kept 4 bases outside the gene matches. This CDR3 has 15 amino acids. Germline assignment: CDR1 ENHRY and CDR2 SYGVKD. As DNA, the CDR3 is TGTGCCATCAGCGTGACTAGCGGGGGTCAAGAGACCCAGTACTTC. Its protein product is CAISVTSGGQETQYF.

This clonotype has ten or more counts. This chain links TRBV29-1 with TRBJ2-7; D not resolved. CDR3 length: 16 residues. In germline, CDR1 is SQVTM, CDR2 ANQGSEA. The CDR3 region has the DNA TGTAGAATCAAAGCCCCGCAGTCTCAGGAACACTACGAGCAGTACGTC. It translates to CRIKAPQSQEHYEQYV.

The table lists this clonotype with many counts. The V and J genes are TRBV3-1 and TRBJ2-5; no firm D call. The CDR3 is made up of 14 amino acids. V was trimmed by 1 base and J by 5 bases, leaving 11 bases between them. From germline, CDR1 is LGHDT and CDR2 YNNKEL (reference sequence). The chain's CDR3 is CASSQGSGGETQYF. The CDR3 nucleotides read TGTGCCAGCAGCCAAGGGTCAGGTGGCGAGACCCAGTACTTC.

Ten or more counts support this clonotype. The J gene is TRBJ1-4, the V gene TRBV7-9; D remains ambiguous. Trimming shortened V by 8 bases and J by 3 bases, and 10 bases separated the two germline ends. Germline V gene sequence: CDR1 SEHNR, CDR2 FQNEAQ (reference sequence). The CDR3 runs to 13 residues. The CDR3: CASPETSNEKLFF. The CDR3 DNA is TGTGCCAGCCCAGAGACATCTAATGAAAAACTGTTTTTT. The full variable domain, in which reference TRBV7-9 and TRBJ1-4 provide the parts outside the CDR3, is DTGVSQNPRHKITKRGQNVTFRCDPISEHNRLYWYRQTLGQGPEFLTYFQNEAQLEKSRLLSDRFSAERPKGSFSTLEIQRTEQGDSAMYLCASPETSNEKLFFGSGTQLSVL.

This clonotype showed up many times. The genes are TRBV20-1 and TRBJ1-1; no clear D. This CDR3 is built from 15 residues. Trimming took 3 bases from V and 7 from J, leaving 21 bases between them. Per germline, CDR1 DFQATT and CDR2 SNEGSKA (reference sequence). The CDR3 region is CSARIPDRRTDEAFF. The CDR3 DNA reads as TGCAGTGCTAGGATTCCTGATCGAAGAACAGATGAAGCTTTCTTT.

The sample holds many counts of this clonotype. The chain joins TRBV7-8 to TRBJ1-5; 9 nucleotides match TRBD1. The CDR3 runs 15 residues. Germline CDR1 reads SGHVS; CDR2 reads FQNEAQ. After removal of 0 bases from V and 4 bases from J, the junction contained 1 base not matched to a gene. CDR3 coding DNA: TGTGCCAGCAGCTTAGCTGGACAGGGGAATCAGCCCCAGCATTTT. Its translation is CASSLAGQGNQPQHF.

This clonotype showed up many times. The gene calls are TRBV28 and TRBJ1-6; D is unclear. This CDR3 has 12 residues. Germline CDR1 is MDHEN and CDR2 is SYDVKM. V lost 5 bases and J lost 6, with 5 bases in between. The CDR3 loop is CASSVANSPLHF. The DNA of the CDR3 is TGTGCCAGCAGTGTCGCTAATTCACCCCTCCACTTT. The full variable domain, rest sourced from reference TRBV28 and TRBJ1-6, is DVKVTQSSRYLVKRTGEKVFLECVQDMDHENMFWYRQDPGLGLRLIYFSYDVKMKEKGDIPEGYSVSREKKERFSLILESASTNQTSMYLCASSVANSPLHFGNGTRLTVT.

V is TRBV7-6 and J is TRBJ2-5, with TRBD2 as a possible D gene (6 bases). CDR3 length: 15 residues. Trimming cost V 5 bases and J 5 bases, with 18 bases left between them. Germline CDR1 and CDR2: SGHVS and FNYEAQ. The CDR3 reads CASSHSVAVGETQYF. The CDR3, as DNA: TGTGCCAGCAGCCATTCCGTAGCGGTGGGGGAGACCCAGTACTTC.

Points on this clonotype: Just one base apart from a much larger clone, this may be a read error. The J gene is TRBJ2-2, the V gene TRBV6-2 or TRBV6-3; the D gene is possibly TRBD2 (7 bases). The CDR3 has 14 residues. Germline CDR1 is MNHEY and CDR2 is SVGEGT. In DNA, the CDR3 is TGTGCCAGCAGTTCGGGGGGCCCCACCGGGGAGCTGGTTTTT. Translation gives CASSSGGPTGELVF.